These T cell receptor beta chains were read from a single sample in a study of T cell responses to AZD1222 COVID-19 vaccine. Only in-frame clones appear in the TCRdb table, and some are missing; sequencing was by immunoSEQ multiplex PCR. The sample records 80,000 to 95,000 clones, roughly 89% being singletons. The specimen comprised peripheral blood, sampled on day 0 of MenACWY control vaccination. The receptor set was obtained from an adult in good health. Both conserved end residues are part of each CDR3. Fields, in order: J gene, clone size, V gene, D gene, CDR3 protein, CDR3 DNA. D genes are given only for firm matches. Size is stated for part of the rows, as once, few or many counts, or as a class when the clone is expanded.

>TRBJ1-3|once|TRBV5-1|NA
CASRDGGGNTIYF
TGCGCCAGCCGGGACGGCGGGGGAAACACCATATATTTT
>TRBJ2-7|NA|TRBV29-1|TRBD1
CSVQGAKLYEQYF
TGCAGCGTACAGGGGGCGAAGCTCTACGAGCAGTACTTC
>TRBJ2-3|NA|TRBV20-1|TRBD2
CSASAPILRGFTDTQYF
TGCAGTGCTAGTGCCCCCATACTGCGGGGGTTCACAGATACGCAGTATTTT
>TRBJ1-5|NA|TRBV28|NA
CASSLKPRVQHF
TGTGCCAGCAGTTTAAAACCCAGGGTCCAGCATTTT
>TRBJ2-1|NA|TRBV14|NA
CASSQDRLRRVPNEQFF
TGTGCCAGCAGCCAAGATCGGTTGCGGAGGGTACCCAATGAGCAGTTCTTC
>TRBJ2-1|once|TRBV24-1|NA
CATSDPAPGESYNEQFF
TGTGCCACCAGTGACCCGGCCCCAGGGGAATCCTACAATGAGCAGTTCTTC
>TRBJ2-1|NA|TRBV21-1|NA
CASSKGTSRGWGQFF
TGTGCCAGCAGCAAGGGGACTAGCCGAGGATGGGGGCAGTTCTTC
>TRBJ1-5|NA|TRBV11-2|NA
CASSLVRVRVPSQPQHF
TGTGCCAGCAGCTTAGTTAGAGTGAGGGTTCCTAGTCAGCCCCAGCATTTT
>TRBJ1-6|NA|TRBV27|TRBD1
CASSPDRGGNSPLHF
TGTGCCAGCAGTCCGGACAGGGGGGGTAATTCACCCCTCCACTTT
>TRBJ1-1|NA|TRBV3-1/TRBV3-2|NA
CASSQEMVKAGEATEAFF
TGTGCCAGCAGCCAAGAGATGGTTAAGGCTGGGGAGGCCACTGAAGCTTTCTTT
>TRBJ2-7|few|TRBV19|NA
CASTEVDSSYEQYF
TGTGCCAGTACCGAGGTGGATAGCTCCTACGAGCAGTACTTC
>TRBJ2-6|NA|TRBV3-1/TRBV3-2|TRBD1
CASSQEGTVLSGANVLTF
TGTGCCAGCAGCCAAGAAGGGACAGTTCTCTCTGGGGCCAACGTCCTGACTTTC
>TRBJ2-2|NA|TRBV19|TRBD1
CASSTAWTGGIGELFF
TGTGCCAGTAGTACAGCTTGGACAGGGGGCATCGGGGAGCTGTTTTTT
>TRBJ1-1|NA|TRBV7-9|TRBD1
CATRPTGGNTEAFF
TGTGCCACCCGCCCGACAGGGGGCAACACTGAAGCTTTCTTT
>TRBJ2-1|medium-sized|TRBV18|NA
CASSPVVHNEQFF
TGTGCCAGCTCACCAGTGGTTCACAATGAGCAGTTCTTC
>TRBJ1-6|NA|TRBV4-2|NA
CASSQETGSRGSPLHF
TGTGCCAGCAGCCAAGAAACAGGGTCTCGGGGTTCACCCCTCCACTTT
>TRBJ2-4|medium-sized|TRBV6-1|TRBD2
CASSEEVSGADIQYF
TGTGCCAGCAGTGAAGAGGTTAGCGGGGCGGACATTCAGTACTTC
>TRBJ1-1|NA|TRBV13|NA
CASSLKGAQESEAFF
TGTGCCAGCAGCCTAAAAGGTGCACAGGAGTCTGAAGCTTTCTTT
>TRBJ2-2|NA|TRBV19|TRBD2
CASSIGGGTGELFF
TGTGCCAGTAGTATAGGCGGGGGCACCGGGGAGCTGTTTTTT
>TRBJ1-2|once|TRBV27|NA
CASSLSVDSYGYTF
TGTGCCAGCAGTTTATCAGTGGACAGCTATGGCTACACCTTC
>TRBJ1-2|NA|TRBV20-1|NA
CSARAPDGYTF
TGCAGTGCCAGGGCCCCGGATGGCTACACCTTC
>TRBJ2-3|once|TRBV5-6|TRBD2
CASSHLAGGLTDTQYF
TGTGCCAGCAGTCATTTAGCGGGGGGGCTGACAGATACGCAGTATTTT
>TRBJ1-1|NA|TRBV11-2|NA
CASSLEPGGNTEAFF
TGTGCCAGCAGCTTAGAACCGGGGGGGAACACTGAAGCTTTCTTT
>TRBJ1-1|NA|TRBV19|NA
CASSIRRETEAFF
TGTGCCAGTAGTATCAGAAGGGAAACTGAAGCTTTCTTT
>TRBJ1-1|once|TRBV6-5|TRBD1
CASSNRGQMNTEAFF
TGTGCCAGCAGCAACAGGGGGCAGATGAACACTGAAGCTTTCTTT
>TRBJ1-1|NA|TRBV3-1/TRBV3-2|NA
CASSQDNLRSEAFF
TGTGCCAGCAGCCAAGATAATTTAAGGTCTGAAGCTTTCTTT
>TRBJ2-1|NA|TRBV7-2|TRBD2
CASSPLGGGHYNEQFF
TGTGCCAGCAGTCCACTTGGCGGGGGGCACTACAATGAGCAGTTCTTC
>TRBJ1-4|NA|TRBV6-5|NA
CASKGPRLGEKLFF
TGTGCCAGCAAAGGACCTAGATTAGGGGAAAAACTGTTTTTT
>TRBJ2-7|NA|TRBV18|TRBD1
CASSPMTGGQYF
TGTGCCAGCTCACCGATGACAGGGGGGCAGTACTTC
>TRBJ1-1|NA|TRBV5-5|NA
CASSSNANTEAFF
TGTGCCAGCAGCTCCAACGCTAACACTGAAGCTTTCTTT
>TRBJ1-1|NA|TRBV29-1|NA
CSVVRGHTEAFF
TGCAGCGTTGTTAGAGGGCACACTGAAGCTTTCTTT
>TRBJ2-1|NA|TRBV7-3|NA
CASSPTGGLYNEQFF
TGTGCCAGCAGCCCGACGGGCGGCCTCTACAATGAGCAGTTCTTC
>TRBJ1-1|NA|TRBV27|NA
CASRRGGVNTEAFF
TGTGCCAGCAGACGGGGAGGGGTGAACACTGAAGCTTTCTTT
>TRBJ1-1|NA|TRBV5-1|TRBD1
CASSRGTGTNTEAFF
TGCGCCAGCAGCAGGGGGACAGGGACGAACACTGAAGCTTTCTTT
>TRBJ1-1|NA|TRBV7-9|NA
CASSLFEQTEAFF
TGTGCCAGCAGCTTATTCGAACAGACTGAAGCTTTCTTT
>TRBJ1-1|NA|TRBV10-3|NA
CAISVGQRNTEAFF
TGTGCCATCAGTGTAGGGCAGAGGAACACTGAAGCTTTCTTT
>TRBJ2-1|NA|TRBV7-6|TRBD2
CASSLAGTRSNYEQFF
TGTGCCAGCAGCTTAGCAGGGACTAGGAGTAACTATGAGCAGTTCTTC
>TRBJ1-3|NA|TRBV4-3|NA
CASSQDQYKGPRGNTIYF
TGCGCCAGCAGCCAAGATCAGTACAAGGGGCCGAGGGGAAACACCATATATTTT
>TRBJ1-1|NA|TRBV7-9|NA
CASSFGQGDTEAFF
TGTGCCAGCAGCTTTGGGCAGGGTGACACTGAAGCTTTCTTT
>TRBJ2-3|NA|TRBV6-5|NA
CASSRGLPSTDTQYF
TGTGCCAGCAGTCGGGGCCTACCCTCAACAGATACGCAGTATTTT